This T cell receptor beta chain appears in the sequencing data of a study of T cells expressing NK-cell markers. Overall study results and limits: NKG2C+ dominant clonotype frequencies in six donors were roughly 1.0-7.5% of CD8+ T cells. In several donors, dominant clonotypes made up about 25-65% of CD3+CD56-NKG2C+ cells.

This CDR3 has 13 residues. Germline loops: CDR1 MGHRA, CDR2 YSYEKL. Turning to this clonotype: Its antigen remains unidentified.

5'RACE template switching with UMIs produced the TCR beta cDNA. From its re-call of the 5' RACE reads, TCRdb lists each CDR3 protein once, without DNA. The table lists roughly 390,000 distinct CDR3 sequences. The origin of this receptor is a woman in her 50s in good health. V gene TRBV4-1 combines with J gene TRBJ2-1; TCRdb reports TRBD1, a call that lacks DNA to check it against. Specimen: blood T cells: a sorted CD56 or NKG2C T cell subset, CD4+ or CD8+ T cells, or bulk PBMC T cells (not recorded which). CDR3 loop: CASSRATGGPECF.